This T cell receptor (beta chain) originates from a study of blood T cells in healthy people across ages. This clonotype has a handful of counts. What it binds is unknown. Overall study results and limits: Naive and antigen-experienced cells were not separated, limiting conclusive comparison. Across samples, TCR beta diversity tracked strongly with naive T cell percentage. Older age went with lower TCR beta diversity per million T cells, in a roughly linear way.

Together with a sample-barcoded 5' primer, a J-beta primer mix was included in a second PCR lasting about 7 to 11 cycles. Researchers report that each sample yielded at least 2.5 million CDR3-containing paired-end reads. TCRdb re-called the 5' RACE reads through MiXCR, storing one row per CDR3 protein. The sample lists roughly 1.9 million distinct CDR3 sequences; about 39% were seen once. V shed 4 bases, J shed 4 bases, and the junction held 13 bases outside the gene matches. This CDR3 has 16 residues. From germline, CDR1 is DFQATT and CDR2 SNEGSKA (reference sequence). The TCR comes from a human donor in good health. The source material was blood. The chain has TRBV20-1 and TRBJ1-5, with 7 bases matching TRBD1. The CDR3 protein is CSAITAGTVGNQPQHF. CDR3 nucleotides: TGCAGTGCTATCACGGCCGGGACAGTCGGTAATCAGCCCCAGCATTTT.